The T cell receptor (beta chain) described here comes from a study of OX40 agonist ivuxolimab in advanced cancers. Background on the study: Ivuxolimab was administered intravenously to patients at 0.01 to 10 mg/kg every 2 weeks.

This clone has only one observation. Germline-derived CDR1 and CDR2 are LGHNA and YSLEER. J was trimmed by 2 bases and V by 1 base; bases with no gene match: 3. This CDR3 comprises 16 residues. The protocol was immunoSEQ multiplex PCR, while the TCRdb copy is restricted to in-frame clones and leaves out a portion. Of tens of thousands of clones listed, about 85% are singletons. Patients with autoimmune history or systemic immunosuppression were excluded. Specimen: CD4+ or CD8+ T cells sorted from blood, collected in a trial of the OX40 agonist ivuxolimab. This chain connects TRBV4-3 to TRBJ2-7; 12 nucleotides line up with TRBD2. This TCR was recovered from an adult with an advanced solid tumor such as melanoma, head and neck, liver or kidney cancer. Written as DNA, the CDR3 is TGCGCCAGCAGCCAAGTACTAGCGGGAGGTCCCTACGAGCAGTACTTC. This codes for CASSQVLAGGPYEQYF.